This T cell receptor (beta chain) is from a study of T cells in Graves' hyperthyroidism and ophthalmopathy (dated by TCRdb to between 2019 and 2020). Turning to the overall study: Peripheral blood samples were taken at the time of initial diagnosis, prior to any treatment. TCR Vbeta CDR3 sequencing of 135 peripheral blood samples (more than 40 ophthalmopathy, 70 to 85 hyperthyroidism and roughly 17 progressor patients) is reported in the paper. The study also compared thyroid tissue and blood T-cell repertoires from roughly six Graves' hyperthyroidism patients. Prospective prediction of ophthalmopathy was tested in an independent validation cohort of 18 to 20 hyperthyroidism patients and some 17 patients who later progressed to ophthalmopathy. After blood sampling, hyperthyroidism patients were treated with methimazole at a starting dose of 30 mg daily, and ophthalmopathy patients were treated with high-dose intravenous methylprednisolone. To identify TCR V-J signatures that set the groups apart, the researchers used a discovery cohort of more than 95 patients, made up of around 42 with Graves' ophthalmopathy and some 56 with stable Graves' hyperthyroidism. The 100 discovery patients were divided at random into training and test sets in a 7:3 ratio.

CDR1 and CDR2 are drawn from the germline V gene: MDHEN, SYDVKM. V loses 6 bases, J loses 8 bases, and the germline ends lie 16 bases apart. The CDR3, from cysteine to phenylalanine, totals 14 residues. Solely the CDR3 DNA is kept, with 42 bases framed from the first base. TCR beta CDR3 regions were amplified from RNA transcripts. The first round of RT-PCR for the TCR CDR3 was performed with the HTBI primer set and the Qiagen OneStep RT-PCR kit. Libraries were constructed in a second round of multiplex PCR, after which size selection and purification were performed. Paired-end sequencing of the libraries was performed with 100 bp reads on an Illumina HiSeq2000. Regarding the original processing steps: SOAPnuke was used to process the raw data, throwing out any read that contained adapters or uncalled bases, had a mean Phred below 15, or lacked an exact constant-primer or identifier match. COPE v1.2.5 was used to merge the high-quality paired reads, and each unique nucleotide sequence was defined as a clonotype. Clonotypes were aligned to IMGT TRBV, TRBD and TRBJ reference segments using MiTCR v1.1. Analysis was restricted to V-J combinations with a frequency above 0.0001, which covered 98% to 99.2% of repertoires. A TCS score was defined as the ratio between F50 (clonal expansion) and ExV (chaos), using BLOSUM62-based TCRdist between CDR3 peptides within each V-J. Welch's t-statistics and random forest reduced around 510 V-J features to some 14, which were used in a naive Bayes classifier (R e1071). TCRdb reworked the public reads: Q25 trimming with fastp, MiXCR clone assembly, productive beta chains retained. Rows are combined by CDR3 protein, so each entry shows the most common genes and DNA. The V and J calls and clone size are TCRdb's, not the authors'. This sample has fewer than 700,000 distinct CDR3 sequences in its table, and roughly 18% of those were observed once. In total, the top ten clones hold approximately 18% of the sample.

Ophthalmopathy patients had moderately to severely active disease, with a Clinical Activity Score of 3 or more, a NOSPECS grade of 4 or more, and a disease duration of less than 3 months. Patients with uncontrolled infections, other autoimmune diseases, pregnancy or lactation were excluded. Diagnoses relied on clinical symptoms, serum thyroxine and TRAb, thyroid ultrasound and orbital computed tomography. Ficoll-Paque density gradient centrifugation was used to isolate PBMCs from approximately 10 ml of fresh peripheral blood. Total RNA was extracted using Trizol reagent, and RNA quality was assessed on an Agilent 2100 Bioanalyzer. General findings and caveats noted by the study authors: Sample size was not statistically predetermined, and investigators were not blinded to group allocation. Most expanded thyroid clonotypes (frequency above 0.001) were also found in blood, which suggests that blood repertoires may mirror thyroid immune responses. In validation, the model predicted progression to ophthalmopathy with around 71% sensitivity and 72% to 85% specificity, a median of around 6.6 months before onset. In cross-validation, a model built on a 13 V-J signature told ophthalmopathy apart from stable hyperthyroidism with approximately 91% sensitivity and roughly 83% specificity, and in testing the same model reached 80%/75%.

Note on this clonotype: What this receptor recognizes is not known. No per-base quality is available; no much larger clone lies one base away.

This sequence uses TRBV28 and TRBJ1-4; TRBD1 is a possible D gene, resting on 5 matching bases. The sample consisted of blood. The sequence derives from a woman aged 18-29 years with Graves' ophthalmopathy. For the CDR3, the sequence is CASSIPGSAEKLFF. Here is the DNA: TGTGCCAGCAGCATACCAGGGTCGGCCGAAAAACTGTTTTTT. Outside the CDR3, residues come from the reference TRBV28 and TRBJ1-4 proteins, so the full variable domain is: DVKVTQSSRYLVKRTGEKVFLECVQDMDHENMFWYRQDPGLGLRLIYFSYDVKMKEKGDIPEGYSVSREKKERFSLILESASTNQTSMYLCASSIPGSAEKLFFGSGTQLSVL.